Below, one TCR beta chain is given with its context. Its antigen is still unknown. Germline V gene lookup returns CDR1 LNHDA and CDR2 SQIVND (reference sequence). Unmatched junction bases numbered 9, after V lost 3 bases and J lost 2 bases. The CDR3 totals 17 residues. The data were taken from a study of siplizumab effects on memory and regulatory T cells. The method was immunoSEQ multiplex PCR; TCRdb's version includes in-frame clones alone and lacks a portion of them. The sample carries about 75,000 clones, 85% to 95% recorded once. Study results and caveats: In unstimulated cells, naive T cells appeared more diverse than memory T cells and seemed major alloresponse contributors. Of the proliferating CD4+ or CD8+ clones, roughly 75-95% lacked a naive or memory phenotype that could be assigned.

This TCR was sampled from a human donor in good health. The chain uses TRBV19 and TRBJ1-5; 8 nucleotides match TRBD1. The material sequenced was CD8+ T cells sorted from blood. The CDR3 DNA reads as TGTGCCAGTAGTATTTCGTCAGGGGGCCGGGGCAATCAGCCCCAGCATTTT. Residues: CASSISSGGRGNQPQHF.